One and the same sample provided the 13 T cell receptor beta chains below, sequenced in a study of shared clonotypes between healthy human individuals. Profiled with immunoSEQ multiplex PCR; TCRdb holds only in-frame clones, not every one. The table shows roughly 500,000 clones, with approximately 80% occurring only once. The sample was PBMCs. These receptors were obtained from a woman aged 35 to 49 in good health. Some clones in this sample may be carry-over from other donors' samples.

This clone was recorded a few times. The V call is TRBV28, the J call TRBJ1-2; 8 positions agree with TRBD1. The V gene end was trimmed by 5 bases and the J gene end by 8 bases; junction bases not matched to a gene: 13. The CDR3 extends over 15 amino acids. Germline V gives CDR1 MDHEN, CDR2 SYDVKM. CDR3 coding DNA: TGTGCCAGCAGTCCCCGAGGACAGGGACCGGGCGGCTACACCTTC. This encodes CASSPRGQGPGGYTF.

This chain connects TRBV19 to TRBJ2-2, with D possibly being TRBD2 (6 bases). This CDR3 contains 15 residues. Germline V gene sequence: CDR1 LNHDA, CDR2 SQIVND (reference sequence). V was clipped by 5 bases and J by 2 bases, with 12 bases between them. In DNA form, the CDR3 reads TGTGCCAGTAGTGCTACTAGCTTAAACACCGGGGAGCTGTTTTTT. Translating gives CASSATSLNTGELFF.

The genes are TRBV5-1 and TRBJ2-7; 12 nucleotides match TRBD2. V shed 3 bases, J shed 2 bases, and the junction held 3 bases outside the gene matches. The CDR3 is 15 residues long. Germline CDR1 and CDR2: SGHRS and YFSETQ. This chain's CDR3 is CASSSGTSGPYEQYF. CDR3 DNA: TGCGCCAGCAGCTCCGGGACTAGCGGGCCCTACGAGCAGTACTTC.

There are a few counts of this clone. The CDR3 is CASSLGVAVYEQYF. The DNA of the CDR3 is TGTGCCAGCAGTTTAGGGGTCGCGGTCTACGAGCAGTACTTC. This chain uses TRBV28 with TRBJ2-7; D call uncertain. Germline V gene data show CDR1 as MDHEN and CDR2 as SYDVKM. With 2 bases removed from V and 3 bases from J, the gap between germline ends came to 11 bases. There are 14 residues in the CDR3.

This chain uses TRBV29-1 with TRBJ2-1, with 10 bases fitting TRBD1. Germline V CDR1 and CDR2: SQVTM, ANQGSEA. The CDR3 is 16 residues long. J lost 2 bases, V lost 6 bases, and 10 bases had no gene match. The CDR3, as DNA: TGCAGCGTCCCGACAGGGGGCGTTAGCCCCTACAATGAGCAGTTCTTC. Protein: CSVPTGGVSPYNEQFF.

This clone was seen more than once but under ten times. The chain employs TRBV4-2 and TRBJ2-1, with D unclear. Germline values: CDR1 LGHNA, CDR2 YNFKEQ. V was pared by 1 base and J by 6 bases, with 13 bases between. The CDR3 consists of 15 residues. The CDR3, as DNA: TGTGCCAGCAGCCAAGGGGTGGACGGTCCCAATGAGCAGTTCTTC. Its protein product is CASSQGVDGPNEQFF.

The V gene is TRBV10-3, the J gene TRBJ2-3, with D uncertain. The CDR3 covers 15 residues. V gave up 6 bases and J gave up 2 bases, with 15 bases separating them. The germline CDR1 and CDR2 sequences are ENHRY and SYGVKD. The CDR3 sequence: CAISEGRPDTDTQYF. The CDR3, as DNA: TGTGCCATCAGCGAAGGACGGCCGGACACAGATACGCAGTATTTT.

Turning to this clone: Other DNA sequences in this sample translate to the same CDR3. The V gene is TRBV5-1, the J gene TRBJ2-5; D remains ambiguous. Trimming took 3 bases from V and 2 from J, leaving 8 bases between them. The CDR3 runs 13 residues. Germline-derived CDR1 and CDR2 are SGHRS and YFSETQ. The CDR3 spells CASSSEGQETQYF. CDR3 DNA sequence: TGCGCCAGCAGCTCCGAAGGACAAGAGACCCAGTACTTC. The full variable domain, its missing parts supplied by reference TRBV5-1 and TRBJ2-5, is KAGVTQTPRYLIKTRGQQVTLSCSPISGHRSVSWYQQTPGQGLQFLFEYFSETQRNKGNFPGRFSGRQFSNSRSEMNVSTLELGDSALYLCASSSEGQETQYFGPGTRLLVL.

Remarks on this clone: A much larger clone is a single base away; this may be a read error. The chain links TRBV7-8 to TRBJ2-7, with D hard to call. The CDR3 has 13 residues. Germline-derived CDR1 and CDR2 are SGHVS and FQNEAQ. The CDR3 here is CASSLEPIYGQYF. In DNA form, the CDR3 reads TGTGCCAGCAGTTTAGAACCGATTTATGGGCAGTACTTC.

V and J are TRBV28 and TRBJ2-1; D is unclear. The CDR3 consists of 13 residues. CDR1 and CDR2 (germline): MDHEN, SYDVKM. Trimming removed 3 bases at V and 3 bases at J, with 6 bases between. The DNA for the CDR3 is TGTGCCAGCAGTTTTTCGGACTACAATGAGCAGTTCTTC. Protein sequence: CASSFSDYNEQFF.

This chain joins TRBV10-3 and TRBJ2-1; 12 nucleotides align to TRBD2. CDR3 length: 15 amino acids. CDR1 is ENHRY and CDR2 is SYGVKD in the germline V gene. J lost 4 bases, V lost 8 bases, and 6 bases had no gene match. The CDR3 sequence: CAIGRTSGNYNEQFF. The CDR3 nucleotides read TGTGCCATCGGCCGGACTAGCGGGAATTACAATGAGCAGTTCTTC.

V gene TRBV5-4 combines with J gene TRBJ2-3; a weak D match, TRBD2 (6 bases). Between the trimmed V and J ends, which lost 1 base and 1 base, there was a span of 7 bases. The CDR3 loop spans 14 amino acids. CDR1 and CDR2 (germline): SGHNT, YYREEE (reference sequence). CDR3 DNA: TGTGCCAGCAGCTTGTGGGAGGGCACAGATACGCAGTATTTT. It codes for CASSLWEGTDTQYF.

The rearrangement joins TRBV28 to TRBJ1-5, with D unresolved. V was cut by 6 bases and J by 5 bases, with 11 bases left in between. Germline lookup yields CDR1 MDHEN and CDR2 SYDVKM. This CDR3 has 13 residues. CDR3: CASRPLQDQPQHF. The DNA of the CDR3 is TGTGCCAGCAGGCCCCTACAAGATCAGCCCCAGCATTTT.